The rows below give T cell receptor beta chains drawn from one sample of a study of chemoradiotherapy in HPV16-positive cancers. Sequenced by immunoSEQ multiplex PCR; TCRdb stores in-frame clones only, minus some. The table includes over 10,000 clones, 89% detected once. This sample comprised blood, obtained from a patient who underwent chemoradiotherapy. All receptors come from a human donor with HPV-associated anogenital cancer. The CDR3 runs from the conserved cysteine through the conserved F or W. Fields, in order: clone size, V gene, J gene, D gene, CDR3 protein, CDR3 DNA. D genes are given only for firm matches. Expanded clones are given a class, and other clones once, few, many or no size at all.

>.|TRBV7-2|TRBJ2-2|.
CASRPVNTGELFF
TGTGCCAGCAGACCGGTGAACACCGGGGAGCTGTTTTTT
>.|TRBV2|TRBJ1-5|.
CASSDPDLDQHF
TGTGCCAGCAGTGATCCCGACTTAGACCAGCATTTT
>.|TRBV13|TRBJ2-1|.
CASSSNGAEQFF
TGTGCCAGCAGCTCTAACGGCGCTGAGCAGTTCTTC
>.|TRBV7-2|TRBJ2-1|.
CASSLAGTRYNEQFF
TGTGCCAGCAGCTTAGCCGGGACACGTTACAATGAGCAGTTCTTC
>once|TRBV7-9|TRBJ1-6|.
CASSSFPQGVGSPLHF
TGTGCCAGCAGCTCATTCCCGCAGGGTGTCGGTTCACCCCTCCACTTT
>.|TRBV5-1|TRBJ1-1|.
CASNFWQANTEAFF
TGCGCCAGCAATTTTTGGCAGGCAAACACTGAAGCTTTCTTT
>few|TRBV11-2|TRBJ2-5|.
CASSLDAAAQYF
TGTGCCAGCAGCTTAGATGCCGCCGCCCAGTACTTC
>.|TRBV27|TRBJ2-7|TRBD1
CASSLRQGRFEQYF
TGTGCCAGCAGTTTAAGACAGGGGCGTTTCGAGCAGTACTTC
>.|TRBV7-4|TRBJ1-5|.
CASSLGGVGQPQHF
TGTGCCAGCAGCTTAGGGGGGGTGGGCCAGCCCCAGCATTTT
>few|TRBV19|TRBJ1-3|.
CASSTRTFSGNTIYF
TGTGCCAGTAGTACCAGGACGTTCTCTGGAAACACCATATATTTT
>.|TRBV10-3|TRBJ2-6|.
CAISDFTRRLGVQSSGANVLTF
TGTGCCATCAGTGATTTTACACGGAGGTTGGGAGTGCAGTCCTCTGGGGCCAACGTCCTGACTTTC
>.|TRBV6-5|TRBJ2-1|.
CASSYRDIAYNEQFF
TGTGCCAGCAGTTACCGGGACATAGCGTACAATGAGCAGTTCTTC
>.|TRBV2|TRBJ2-2|TRBD2
CASRPRLAGGTGELFF
TGTGCCAGCAGACCGCGACTAGCGGGAGGGACCGGGGAGCTGTTTTTT
>.|TRBV5-4|TRBJ2-4|.
CASSLDQGSIQYF
TGTGCCAGCAGCTTGGATCAGGGTAGCATTCAGTACTTC
>.|TRBV28|TRBJ2-5|.
CASSPSLAQETQYF
TGTGCCAGCAGTCCCTCCTTAGCACAAGAGACCCAGTACTTC
>.|TRBV6-6|TRBJ2-3|.
CASTGRGDPSDTQYF
TGTGCCAGCACGGGCAGGGGGGATCCTTCAGATACGCAGTATTTT
>.|TRBV27|TRBJ2-1|TRBD2
CASRGLDSYNEQFF
TGTGCCAGCAGGGGACTAGACTCCTACAATGAGCAGTTCTTC
>.|TRBV7-7|TRBJ2-3|.
CASSLRQRTDTQYF
TGTGCCAGCAGCTTAAGGCAGCGCACAGATACGCAGTATTTT
>.|TRBV7-2|TRBJ2-3|.
CASSTQGQGFTDTQYF
TGTGCCAGCTCCACCCAGGGGCAGGGGTTCACAGATACGCAGTATTTT
>.|TRBV5-6|TRBJ2-7|TRBD2
CASSLDWSSSGAKQYF
TGTGCCAGCAGCTTGGATTGGTCGTCTAGCGGGGCCAAGCAGTACTTC
>.|TRBV7-2|TRBJ2-7|TRBD2
CASTPAGAYEQYF
TGTGCCAGCACCCCAGCGGGAGCTTACGAGCAGTACTTC
>once|TRBV11-2|TRBJ2-3|TRBD2
CASSLTTSGSSTDTQYF
TGTGCCAGCAGCTTAACGACTAGCGGGAGTAGTACAGATACGCAGTATTTT
>.|TRBV18|TRBJ1-1|.
CASSPGTEAFF
TGTGCCAGCTCCCCCGGCACTGAAGCTTTCTTT
>.|TRBV12-5|TRBJ1-5|TRBD1
CASALGQGDNQPQHF
TGTGCTAGTGCCCTAGGACAGGGAGATAATCAGCCCCAGCATTTT
>.|TRBV5-1|TRBJ2-7|.
CASSLEQGADEQYF
TGCGCCAGCAGCCTCGAGCAGGGCGCCGACGAGCAGTACTTC
>.|TRBV28|TRBJ2-7|.
CASRVGALAAYEQYF
TGTGCCAGCAGGGTTGGAGCGTTAGCGGCGTACGAGCAGTACTTC
>.|TRBV6-5|TRBJ2-1|TRBD2
CASSGLAGDNEQFF
TGTGCCAGCAGTGGACTAGCGGGAGACAATGAGCAGTTCTTC
>.|TRBV4-1|TRBJ1-4|TRBD1
CASSQSIGTGVGEKLFF
TGCGCCAGCAGCCAGTCCATCGGGACAGGGGTCGGGGAAAAACTGTTTTTT
>.|TRBV5-1|TRBJ2-5|TRBD1
CASSLEGGGETQYF
TGCGCCAGCAGCTTGGAAGGGGGCGGAGAGACCCAGTACTTC
>.|TRBV18|TRBJ2-7|.
CASGVAYEQYF
TGTGCCAGCGGGGTTGCCTACGAGCAGTACTTC
>.|TRBV19|TRBJ2-7|TRBD1
CASSISTGGSLEQYF
TGTGCCAGTAGTATCTCGACAGGGGGGTCGCTGGAGCAGTACTTC
>.|TRBV5-1|TRBJ1-3|.
CASSLEAGPSGNTIYF
TGCGCCAGCAGCTTGGAGGCAGGCCCCTCTGGAAACACCATATATTTT
>.|TRBV19|TRBJ1-1|.
CASSTNRGGVEAFF
TGTGCCAGTAGTACCAACCGGGGGGGAGTTGAAGCTTTCTTT
>.|TRBV28|TRBJ2-5|.
CASSTPGTGIQETQYF
TGTGCCAGCAGTACACCCGGGACTGGGATTCAAGAGACCCAGTACTTC
>.|TRBV11-3|TRBJ2-2|TRBD2
CASSFGTSGVGGTGELFF
TGTGCCAGCAGCTTTGGGACTAGCGGGGTCGGGGGCACCGGGGAGCTGTTTTTT
>.|TRBV18|TRBJ1-3|.
CASSPRTANSGNTIYF
TGTGCCAGCTCACCCCGGACAGCGAACTCTGGAAACACCATATATTTT
>.|TRBV4-3|TRBJ2-2|.
CASSHLSDSSGELFF
TGCGCCAGCAGCCACCTGTCGGACTCATCCGGGGAGCTGTTTTTT
>.|TRBV7-3|TRBJ2-3|.
CASSPSRDYTQYF
TGTGCCAGCAGCCCCTCCCGGGACTATACGCAGTATTTT
>.|TRBV15|TRBJ2-5|TRBD2
CATSGTSGQETQYF
TGTGCCACCAGCGGGACTAGCGGCCAAGAGACCCAGTACTTC
>few|TRBV9|TRBJ2-7|TRBD1
CASSAQGAYEQYF
TGTGCCAGCAGCGCCCAGGGGGCCTACGAGCAGTACTTC
>medium-sized|TRBV12-5|TRBJ1-1|.
CASGWGDSAFF
TGTGCTAGTGGTTGGGGGGATTCAGCTTTCTTT
>.|TRBV19|TRBJ1-4|.
CASTVVGAATNEKLFF
TGTGCCAGCACTGTTGTTGGGGCAGCAACTAATGAAAAACTGTTTTTT
>.|TRBV11-2|TRBJ2-7|.
CASSLTGSEAGQYF
TGTGCCAGCAGCTTAACAGGGTCTGAGGCCGGGCAGTACTTC
>.|TRBV18|TRBJ2-1|TRBD1
CASSPQGAGVPHEQFF
TGTGCCAGCTCACCCCAGGGGGCCGGGGTCCCCCATGAGCAGTTCTTC
>.|TRBV28|TRBJ2-3|.
CASSLPGPTDTQYF
TGTGCCAGCAGTTTACCAGGCCCCACAGATACGCAGTATTTT
>.|TRBV27|TRBJ2-4|TRBD2
CAAAGRGKMMASLAKNIQYF
TGTGCCGCAGCGGGGAGGGGCAAAATGATGGCCTCATTAGCCAAAAACATTCAGTACTTC
>.|TRBV6-1|TRBJ2-6|TRBD1
CASSERTGRSGANVLTF
TGTGCCAGCAGTGAAAGGACAGGACGCTCTGGGGCCAACGTCCTGACTTTC
>.|TRBV27|TRBJ1-6|TRBD1
CASSFDISDRAQNSPLHF
TGTGCCAGCAGTTTCGACATTTCCGACAGGGCGCAAAATTCACCCCTCCACTTT
>.|TRBV10-3|TRBJ1-5|.
CAISVGTGQPQHF
TGTGCCATCAGTGTCGGGACGGGTCAGCCCCAGCATTTT
>few|TRBV4-3|TRBJ1-2|.
CASSQDRGTREGYTF
TGCGCCAGCAGCCAAGATCGTGGGACGCGGGAGGGCTACACCTTC
>.|TRBV19|TRBJ1-4|TRBD1
CASRGTVLGKLFF
TGTGCCAGTAGGGGGACAGTACTTGGGAAACTGTTTTTT
>.|TRBV6-5|TRBJ2-2|.
CASSEGGSTGELFF
TGTGCCAGCAGCGAAGGGGGTAGTACCGGGGAGCTGTTTTTT
>.|TRBV7-8|TRBJ2-7|.
CASSLSPTEPSYEQYF
TGTGCCAGCAGCTTATCCCCGACGGAACCCTCCTACGAGCAGTACTTC
>once|TRBV27|TRBJ2-7|.
CASSYGDLYEQYF
TGTGCCAGCAGTTACGGAGACCTCTACGAGCAGTACTTC
>once|TRBV28|TRBJ2-3|.
CASRIVPDTQYF
TGTGCCAGCAGGATCGTACCAGATACGCAGTATTTT
>.|TRBV6-6|TRBJ2-1|TRBD1
CASSYSGTARTNEQFF
TGTGCCAGCAGTTACTCCGGGACAGCGAGAACCAATGAGCAGTTCTTC
>.|TRBV5-1|TRBJ2-5|.
CASSPGPRGETQYF
TGCGCCAGCAGCCCCGGGCCAAGGGGGGAGACCCAGTACTTC
>.|TRBV4-2|TRBJ2-5|.
CASSQLLESGLQETQYF
TGTGCCAGCAGCCAACTCCTCGAATCGGGTCTACAAGAGACCCAGTACTTC
>.|TRBV2|TRBJ1-5|.
CASVRDTNQPQHF
TGTGCCAGCGTAAGGGACACGAATCAGCCCCAGCATTTT